This T cell receptor (beta chain) was found in a study of cytomegalovirus exposure and HLA in healthy donors. Study-wide findings and caveats: Most of the TCR beta V segments (in an earlier analysis) were productive either about 87% or about 30% of the time. Available immune exposure information covered CMV serostatus only.

For this clone: Its matching antigen is unknown.

Primers included in the PCR were 60 Vbeta and 13 Jbeta primers. Authors' analysis steps: Later reanalysis found around 80 million unique TCR beta chains, roughly 10 million of them shared. TCRdb's copy holds only in-frame clones and misses some; the assay was immunoSEQ multiplex PCR. V and J calls and clone size are as listed in that table; D and trimming were resolved from the DNA. This table holds roughly 63,000 clones, roughly 75% found once. Sample: PBMCs. This receptor was taken from a woman between 40 and 55 years old in good health and CMV-seropositive.

The CDR3 here is CASSEGRRTQNTEAFF. The CDR3 nucleotides are TGTGCCAGCAGTGAAGGGAGGAGGACACAGAACACTGAAGCTTTCTTT. The chain carries TRBV25-1 and TRBJ1-1, with D possibly matching TRBD1 (5 bases). Trimming stripped 2 bases from V and 1 base from J, with 14 bases between. CDR3 length equals 16 residues. Germline V CDR1 and CDR2: MGHDK, SYGVNS.